These 26 T cell receptor beta chains came from one sample sequenced in a study of T cell responses to AZD1222 COVID-19 vaccine. Clones were read by immunoSEQ multiplex PCR, and TCRdb kept only the in-frame ones, dropping some. In the table there are 75,000 to 100,000 clones, 88% of which are singletons. The sample was peripheral blood, taken on day 0 of AZD1222 vaccination. These TCRs come from an adult in good health.

The genes are TRBV9 and TRBJ1-4; D possibly corresponds to TRBD1 (5 bases). V dropped 0 bases and J dropped 3 bases, with 12 bases sitting between them. Germline V lookup: CDR1 SGDLS, CDR2 YYNGEE. The CDR3 extends over 16 amino acids. The CDR3 bases are TGTGCCAGCAGCGTAGGGGGCGGGATACCTAATGAAAAACTGTTTTTT. Protein product: CASSVGGGIPNEKLFF.

This clone was detected once. The rearrangement uses TRBV5-4 and TRBJ2-1; TRBD1 might be the D (7 bases). The germline V gene has CDR1 SGHNT and CDR2 YYREEE (reference sequence). The length of the CDR3 is 16 residues. Trimming pared 4 bases from V and 0 bases from J, leaving 14 bases between. CDR3 DNA sequence: TGTGCCAGCAGCGGGGCAGGGGGGCCCTCCTACAATGAGCAGTTCTTC. This gives the protein CASSGAGGPSYNEQFF.

The chain joins TRBV5-1 to TRBJ2-7; D may correspond to TRBD1 or TRBD2 (6 bases each). CDR1 SGHRS and CDR2 YFSETQ come from the germline V gene. The V end was cut by 3 bases, the J end by 4 bases, with 17 bases between. The length of the CDR3 is 15 residues. The CDR3 DNA is TGCGCCAGCAGCTCCTACGGGGGCCATGAATACGAGCAGTACTTC. Protein sequence: CASSSYGGHEYEQYF.

The chain has TRBV19 and TRBJ1-2; D is uncertain. The germline CDR1 and CDR2 sequences are LNHDA and SQIVND (reference sequence). V lost 9 bases and J 3 bases, leaving 14 bases between the germline ends. The CDR3 loop spans 13 amino acids. CDR3 DNA sequence: TGTGCCAGCAGTTTGGACGGAGACTATGGCTACACCTTC. This codes for CASSLDGDYGYTF.

The rearrangement links TRBV24-1 to TRBJ2-1; possible D gene TRBD1, 6 bases. In germline, CDR1 is KGHDR, CDR2 SFDVKD. The CDR3 contains 14 residues. Trimming pared 4 bases from V and 6 bases from J, leaving 12 bases between. The CDR3 reads CATSDRDRTNEQFF. Written as DNA, the CDR3 is TGTGCCACCAGTGACCGTGACAGGACCAATGAGCAGTTCTTC.

The genes are TRBV10-3 and TRBJ1-1, with D possibly being TRBD1 (5 bases). Germline lookup yields CDR1 ENHRY and CDR2 SYGVKD. Trimming left V 3 bases short and J 1 base short, with 9 bases between. The CDR3 covers 14 residues. The CDR3 bases are TGTGCCATCAGTGAAGAGGGGAGGAACACTGAAGCTTTCTTT. Its translation is CAISEEGRNTEAFF.

V gene TRBV5-5 combines with J gene TRBJ1-5; D uncertain. V was clipped by 4 bases and J by 2 bases, with 13 bases between them. Looked up from germline, CDR1 is SGHKS and CDR2 is YYEKEE (reference sequence). The CDR3 length is 15 residues. The CDR3 spells CASSPGSIGNQPQHF. CDR3 DNA sequence: TGTGCCAGCAGCCCCGGGTCAATCGGCAATCAGCCCCAGCATTTT.

In DNA form, the CDR3 reads TGTGCCAGCAGAGTACAGGGCCCCATGTTCTTC. Translated, it gives CASRVQGPMFF. The chain links TRBV2 to TRBJ2-1, with TRBD1 as a possible D gene (6 bases). The germline CDR1 and CDR2 sequences are SNHLY and FYNNEI. The CDR3 has 11 amino acids. With 6 bases removed from V and 15 bases from J, the gap between germline ends came to 15 bases.

This clone was seen only once. J is TRBJ1-5 and V is TRBV7-2; a possible D gene is TRBD1 (5 bases). With 2 bases removed from V and 2 bases from J, the gap between germline ends came to 13 bases. CDR1 is SGHTA and CDR2 is FQGNSA in the germline V gene. The CDR3 sequence is 16 residues long. CDR3 residues: CASSLFFLGGNQPQHF. DNA for the CDR3: TGTGCCAGCAGCTTATTTTTCTTAGGGGGCAATCAGCCCCAGCATTTT.

The chain employs TRBV5-1 and TRBJ2-7, with TRBD1 matching 7 bases. Germline assignment: CDR1 SGHRS and CDR2 YFSETQ. V lost 7 bases, J lost 3 bases, and 4 bases stayed unmatched. The CDR3 is 12 amino acids. Written as DNA, the CDR3 is TGCGCCAGCGGGGACAGCCACTACGAGCAGTACTTC. Protein: CASGDSHYEQYF. Combining the CDR3 with reference TRBV5-1 and TRBJ2-7 gives the whole variable domain KAGVTQTPRYLIKTRGQQVTLSCSPISGHRSVSWYQQTPGQGLQFLFEYFSETQRNKGNFPGRFSGRQFSNSRSEMNVSTLELGDSALYLCASGDSHYEQYFGPGTRLTVT.

This clone has more than one count but fewer than ten. The chain couples TRBV29-1 to TRBJ2-7; 9 nucleotides agree with TRBD2. V dropped 6 bases and J dropped 4; count of bases not matched to a gene: 4. The germline V gene has CDR1 SQVTM and CDR2 ANQGSEA. The CDR3 covers 12 residues. This CDR3 is CSVGTSWYEQYF. The CDR3 DNA reads TGCAGCGTAGGGACTAGCTGGTACGAGCAGTACTTC.

This chain joins TRBV28 and TRBJ2-5; D ambiguous. Germline-derived CDR1 and CDR2 are MDHEN and SYDVKM. Trimming removed 6 bases from V and 5 bases from J, with 16 bases in between. The CDR3 covers 14 residues. In nucleotides, the CDR3 is TGTGCCAGCAGGCCGTTTGGGCCCCCCGAGACCCAGTACTTC. It specifies CASRPFGPPETQYF.

A few counts support this clone. This chain uses TRBV28 with TRBJ2-7, with 9 positions matching TRBD1. Per the germline V gene, CDR1 is MDHEN and CDR2 is SYDVKM. CDR3 length: 14 residues. V lost 9 bases and J lost 7; bases outside the gene matches: 13. The CDR3 DNA reads TGTGCCAGTCTACCGGGACAGGGCGATGGGGAGCAGTACTTC. Translation: CASLPGQGDGEQYF.

This chain joins TRBV28 and TRBJ2-1; unclear D gene. The CDR3 contains 13 residues. Deletions cut 3 bases from V and 8 bases from J, with 11 bases between. CDR1 is MDHEN and CDR2 is SYDVKM in the germline V gene. CDR3: CASSLKVPDEQFF. Here the CDR3 DNA reads TGTGCCAGCAGTTTGAAGGTACCAGATGAGCAGTTCTTC.

The rearrangement joins TRBV6-5 to TRBJ1-3, with D maybe TRBD1 (5 bases). The CDR3 length is 13 residues. With 5 bases removed from V and 5 bases from J, the gap between germline ends came to 10 bases. In germline, CDR1 is MNHEY, CDR2 SVGAGI. CDR3 region: CASSRDGRNTIYF. The CDR3 DNA follows: TGTGCCAGCAGTCGGGACGGGAGAAACACCATATATTTT.

The rearrangement uses TRBV7-6 and TRBJ1-5; D unresolved. Germline V lookup: CDR1 SGHVS, CDR2 FNYEAQ. The CDR3 totals 19 residues. Trimming took 2 bases from V and 4 from J, leaving 24 bases between them. CDR3 nucleotide sequence: TGTGCCAGCAGCTTAAGCCAGACGGCCGACGGGCGTGGGAATCAGCCCCAGCATTTT. It translates to CASSLSQTADGRGNQPQHF.

The CDR3: CASSLGGVVRHEQFF. The CDR3 DNA sequence: TGTGCCAGCAGCCTTGGTGGGGTAGTACGCCATGAGCAGTTCTTC. The chain couples TRBV14 to TRBJ2-1; D not certain. V was trimmed by 4 bases and J by 8 bases, leaving 18 bases between them. The CDR3 totals 15 residues. Germline CDR1 reads SGHDN; CDR2 reads FVKESK.

A few counts support this clone. This chain joins TRBV14 and TRBJ1-3; D not resolved. Trimming removed 0 bases at V and 4 bases at J, with 13 bases between. This CDR3 is 16 amino acids long. Looked up from germline, CDR1 is SGHDN and CDR2 is FVKESK. The DNA for the CDR3 is TGTGCCAGCAGCCAAGATCATCGCCCGGGGGGAAACACCATATATTTT. Its translation: CASSQDHRPGGNTIYF.

This chain connects TRBV7-8 to TRBJ2-7; TRBD2 aligns across 8 bases. V was pared by 1 base and J by 7 bases, with 3 bases of the junction left unmatched. Germline CDR1 and CDR2: SGHVS and FQNEAQ. The CDR3 runs 13 residues. The CDR3 sequence: CASSLELAVEQYF. For the CDR3, the DNA is TGTGCCAGCAGCTTAGAACTAGCGGTTGAGCAGTACTTC. Looking up the rest from reference TRBV7-8 and TRBJ2-7 gives the full variable domain: GAGVSQSPRYKVAKRGQDVALRCDPISGHVSLFWYQQALGQGPEFLTYFQNEAQLDKSGLPSDRFFAERPEGSVSTLKIQRTQQEDSAVYLCASSLELAVEQYFGPGTRLTVT.

V is TRBV7-9 and J is TRBJ2-7; possible D gene TRBD2, 5 bases. Germline CDR1 and CDR2: SEHNR and FQNEAQ (reference sequence). The CDR3 loop spans 15 amino acids. V was shortened by 5 bases and J by 0 bases, with 14 bases between the two germline ends. CDR3 loop: CASSLQQRSSYEQYF. The CDR3 DNA is TGTGCCAGCAGCCTCCAACAGCGGAGCTCCTACGAGCAGTACTTC.

The chain has TRBV27 and TRBJ2-1, with 10 positions matching TRBD2. The CDR3 contains 15 residues. J lost 4 bases, V lost 3 bases, and 3 bases had no gene match. From germline, CDR1 is MNHEY and CDR2 SMNVEV (reference sequence). The CDR3 DNA is TGTGCCAGCAGTTTGCAGCGGGAGGGTTACAATGAGCAGTTCTTC. Protein product: CASSLQREGYNEQFF.

This chain uses TRBV7-2 with TRBJ2-7; the D is unclear. Deletions cut 4 bases from V and 2 bases from J, with 15 bases between. From germline, CDR1 is SGHTA and CDR2 FQGNSA. CDR3 size: 15 residues. CDR3 region: CASSSTAKPTYEQYF. DNA of the CDR3: TGTGCCAGCAGCTCCACAGCAAAGCCAACCTACGAGCAGTACTTC.

The chain carries TRBV30 and TRBJ2-3, with 8 bases aligning to TRBD2. V shed 2 bases, J shed 0 bases, and the junction held 10 bases outside the gene matches. The germline V gene encodes CDR1 GTSNPN and CDR2 SVGIG (reference sequence). The CDR3 spans 17 residues. The CDR3 reads CAWSSPVGRASTDTQYF. In nucleotides, the CDR3 is TGTGCCTGGAGTTCCCCCGTCGGGAGGGCTAGCACAGATACGCAGTATTTT.

This sequence joins TRBV6-5 and TRBJ1-6, with D perhaps matching TRBD1 (6 bases). In germline, CDR1 is MNHEY, CDR2 SVGAGI. This CDR3 region has 15 residues. V lost 0 bases to trimming and J lost 7 bases, with 10 bases between them. CDR3: CASSYSRRGNSPLHF. The CDR3 DNA is TGTGCCAGCAGTTACTCGCGCAGGGGAAATTCACCCCTCCACTTT.

The rearrangement uses TRBV5-1 and TRBJ2-1; 7 bases align to TRBD2. Germline-derived CDR1 and CDR2 are SGHRS and YFSETQ. The CDR3 has 15 amino acids. After removal of 4 bases from V and 4 bases from J, the junction contained 8 bases not matched to a gene. This CDR3 reads CASSPSGHQYNEQFF. DNA of the CDR3: TGCGCCAGCAGCCCTAGCGGACACCAGTACAATGAGCAGTTCTTC.

On this clone itself: This CDR3 is also generated by other DNA sequences in the sample. The rearrangement joins TRBV7-9 to TRBJ2-7; D is undetermined. The CDR3 contains 12 residues. Looked up from germline, CDR1 is SEHNR and CDR2 is FQNEAQ (reference sequence). Trimming shortened V by 1 base and J by 4 bases, and 5 bases separated the two germline ends. The CDR3 loop is CASSLVGYEQYF. CDR3 coding DNA: TGTGCCAGCAGCTTAGTCGGGTACGAGCAGTACTTC.